A selection of T cell receptor beta chains follows, all from one sample in a study of chemoradiotherapy in HPV16-positive cancers. Repertoires were generated with immunoSEQ multiplex PCR, while TCRdb's copy carries only in-frame clones and drops some. In the table there are approximately 12,000 clones, about four fifths of which are singletons. Collection took place from a patient who underwent chemoradiotherapy. These receptors were taken from a human donor with HPV-associated anogenital cancer. The CDR3 runs from the conserved cysteine through the conserved F or W. The D gene is left open where the match is weak. A clone size is listed for some rows: how often the clone was seen (once, few, many), or a class if it is expanded.

>-|-|TRBV5-1|TRBJ2-2
CASSLAGNTGELFF
TGCGCCAGCAGCTTGGCAGGGAACACCGGGGAGCTGTTTTTT
>-|TRBD1|TRBV6-5|TRBJ1-2
CASSYGTGRLSGYTF
TGTGCCAGCAGTTACGGGACAGGGCGATTAAGTGGCTACACCTTC
>-|TRBD1|TRBV2|TRBJ1-6
CALQRDRGFESPLHF
TGTGCCCTACAGCGGGACAGGGGGTTCGAATCACCCCTCCACTTT
>-|TRBD1|TRBV5-1|TRBJ2-2
CASSSVQGSVTGELFF
TGCGCCAGCAGCTCGGTACAGGGGTCCGTCACCGGGGAGCTGTTTTTT
>once|-|TRBV11-2|TRBJ1-1
CASSPYTRTMNTEAFF
TGTGCCAGCAGCCCCTATACCAGAACGATGAACACTGAAGCTTTCTTT
>-|-|TRBV23-1|TRBJ1-4
CASSQFGRAGEKLFF
TGCGCCAGCAGTCAATTCGGCAGGGCGGGTGAAAAACTGTTTTTT
>-|TRBD1|TRBV23-1|TRBJ1-2
CASSRGQGNYGYTF
TGCGCCAGCAGCCGCGGACAGGGGAACTATGGCTACACCTTC
>-|-|TRBV6-6|TRBJ2-7
CASSYGGTNYEQYF
TGTGCCAGCAGTTACGGAGGCACTAACTACGAGCAGTACTTC
>-|-|TRBV7-3|TRBJ2-3
CASSPRGLRDTQYF
TGTGCCAGCAGCCCCAGGGGACTGCGGGATACGCAGTATTTT
>-|-|TRBV11-3|TRBJ2-1
CASSPGKSSYNEQFF
TGTGCCAGCAGCCCAGGGAAGAGCTCCTACAATGAGCAGTTCTTC
>-|TRBD1|TRBV7-8|TRBJ1-1
CASSLEGQLFTEAFF
TGTGCCAGCAGCTTAGAGGGACAGCTTTTCACTGAAGCTTTCTTT
>-|TRBD1|TRBV2|TRBJ1-1
CASSEEGAGTEAFF
TGTGCCAGCAGTGAAGAGGGGGCCGGGACTGAAGCTTTCTTT
>once|TRBD2|TRBV10-3|TRBJ2-5
CAISETRLAGQETQYF
TGTGCCATCAGTGAGACCCGACTAGCGGGGCAAGAGACCCAGTACTTC
>-|-|TRBV11-2|TRBJ2-7
CASSFLWETYEQYF
TGTGCCAGCAGCTTTCTCTGGGAAACCTACGAGCAGTACTTC
>-|TRBD2|TRBV7-6|TRBJ2-5
CASSTRALGGGYQETQYF
TGTGCCAGCAGCACACGGGCGTTGGGCGGGGGGTACCAAGAGACCCAGTACTTC
>-|-|TRBV14|TRBJ1-5
CASEKTFPYNQPQHF
TGTGCCAGCGAAAAGACATTCCCGTACAATCAGCCCCAGCATTTT
>-|-|TRBV6-1|TRBJ2-7
CASMGGFYEQYF
TGTGCCAGCATGGGCGGATTCTACGAGCAGTACTTC
>few|-|TRBV28|TRBJ2-5
CASSTGRWGETQYF
TGTGCCAGCAGTACGGGACGTTGGGGAGAGACCCAGTACTTC
>-|-|TRBV5-6|TRBJ1-6
CASSLGGPRSDSPLHF
TGTGCCAGCAGCTTGGGTGGGCCGCGGAGTGATTCACCCCTCCACTTT
>-|-|TRBV9|TRBJ2-3
CASSVQRDLSTDTQYF
TGTGCCAGCAGCGTTCAAAGGGACCTTAGCACAGATACGCAGTATTTT
>-|-|TRBV11-2|TRBJ1-2
CASSIGGAGYTF
TGTGCCAGCAGCATAGGAGGGGCTGGCTACACCTTC
>-|-|TRBV11-2|TRBJ1-5
CASSLRAGSSNQPQHF
TGTGCCAGCAGCCTTAGGGCTGGGTCTAGCAATCAGCCCCAGCATTTT
>-|TRBD1|TRBV27|TRBJ1-2
CASSLTGTGGYGYTF
TGTGCCAGCAGTCTCACCGGGACAGGAGGCTATGGCTACACCTTC
>-|-|TRBV9|TRBJ2-5
CASSVATAEGTQYF
TGTGCCAGCAGCGTAGCTACGGCCGAGGGGACCCAGTACTTC
>-|-|TRBV9|TRBJ1-1
CASREVADTEAFF
TGTGCCAGCAGGGAAGTGGCGGACACTGAAGCTTTCTTT
>once|-|TRBV18|TRBJ1-4
CASSPDGFGGEKLFF
TGTGCCAGCTCACCAGACGGATTTGGAGGTGAAAAACTGTTTTTT
>-|-|TRBV6-1|TRBJ1-2
CASSEKSAGVYGYTF
TGTGCCAGCAGTGAAAAGTCGGCAGGGGTCTATGGCTACACCTTC
>-|-|TRBV7-2|TRBJ1-5
CASSEDRPQPQHF
TGTGCCAGCAGCGAGGACAGACCTCAGCCCCAGCATTTT
>-|TRBD1|TRBV5-1|TRBJ2-1
CASSLPGDRGMANEQFF
TGCGCCAGCAGCCTACCCGGGGACAGGGGAATGGCGAATGAGCAGTTCTTC
>-|TRBD1|TRBV7-9|TRBJ1-2
CASSNRDRGPSYGYTF
TGTGCCAGCAGCAATAGAGACAGGGGGCCCTCCTATGGCTACACCTTC
>-|TRBD2|TRBV6-1|TRBJ2-7
CASSRGGWMLYEQYF
TGTGCCAGCAGTCGGGGGGGCTGGATGCTCTACGAGCAGTACTTC
>few|-|TRBV4-3|TRBJ2-3
CASSQDRGGGATDTQYF
TGCGCCAGCAGCCAAGATAGGGGGGGCGGGGCCACAGATACGCAGTATTTT
>-|-|TRBV7-9|TRBJ1-2
CASSFQTGPRFFGYTF
TGTGCCAGCAGCTTTCAAACAGGGCCCCGTTTCTTTGGCTACACCTTC
>-|TRBD1|TRBV11-3|TRBJ1-1
CASSATGGSTEAFF
TGTGCCAGCAGCGCGACAGGGGGTAGCACTGAAGCTTTCTTT
>few|-|TRBV20-1|TRBJ1-1
CSARGQFEAFF
TGCAGTGCTAGAGGACAGTTTGAAGCTTTCTTT
>-|-|TRBV4-3|TRBJ1-3
CASSPAHPAGPPGNTIYF
TGCGCCAGCAGCCCGGCCCATCCGGCAGGCCCCCCTGGAAACACCATATATTTT
>-|TRBD2|TRBV2|TRBJ2-1
CASRLGLAGGQGEQFF
TGTGCCAGCAGACTGGGGCTAGCGGGGGGGCAGGGTGAGCAGTTCTTC
>few|-|TRBV5-1|TRBJ1-1
CASSTGTEAFF
TGCGCCAGCAGTACCGGGACAGAAGCTTTCTTT
>-|-|TRBV28|TRBJ1-1
CASSKTGWTEAFF
TGTGCCAGCAGTAAAACAGGGTGGACTGAAGCTTTCTTT
>few|-|TRBV20-1|TRBJ1-2
CSASRGEGYTF
TGCAGTGCTAGCCGGGGGGAAGGCTACACCTTC
>-|-|TRBV6-6|TRBJ2-7
CASSYRTNRLSPEQYF
TGTGCCAGCAGTTACCGGACTAACAGGTTAAGTCCCGAGCAGTACTTC
>-|TRBD1|TRBV6-1|TRBJ1-3
CASSVSGTDGNTIYF
TGTGCCAGCAGTGTATCCGGGACAGATGGAAACACCATATATTTT
>-|-|TRBV5-8|TRBJ2-5
CASSLSVGAETQYF
TGTGCCAGCAGCCTGTCGGTCGGAGCGGAGACCCAGTACTTC